The T cell receptor (beta chain) described here comes from a study of blood T cell repertoires in COVID-19. Study-wide background: Samples of COVID-19 (acute and convalescent) were obtained from the United States, Italy and Spain. PBMCs, B-cell-depleted T cells, or T cells were the source of the cDNA or gDNA that made up the material.

Per the authors' pipeline: Estimates of nucleated cell counts were drawn from the amplification of reference gene primers. The assay was immunoSEQ multiplex PCR, and TCRdb's table has in-frame clones only and misses some. V and J calls and clone size are copied from that table; D and trimming were computed from the DNA. The repertoire has tens of thousands of clones, 85% of them found once; the top ten carry 9.6%. J lost 3 bases, V lost 0 bases, and 4 bases had no gene match. The CDR3 is 16 residues long. From germline, CDR1 is SGDLS and CDR2 YYNGEE. This TCR came from a man between 45 and 60 years old with COVID-19, enrolled during active disease. The chain recombines TRBV9 with TRBJ2-3, with 10 bases aligning to TRBD2. The sequencing sample was made of peripheral blood. In nucleotides, the CDR3 is TGTGCCAGCAGCGTAGGTTCTAGCGGGAGAACAGATACGCAGTATTTT. It is translated as CASSVGSSGRTDTQYF.